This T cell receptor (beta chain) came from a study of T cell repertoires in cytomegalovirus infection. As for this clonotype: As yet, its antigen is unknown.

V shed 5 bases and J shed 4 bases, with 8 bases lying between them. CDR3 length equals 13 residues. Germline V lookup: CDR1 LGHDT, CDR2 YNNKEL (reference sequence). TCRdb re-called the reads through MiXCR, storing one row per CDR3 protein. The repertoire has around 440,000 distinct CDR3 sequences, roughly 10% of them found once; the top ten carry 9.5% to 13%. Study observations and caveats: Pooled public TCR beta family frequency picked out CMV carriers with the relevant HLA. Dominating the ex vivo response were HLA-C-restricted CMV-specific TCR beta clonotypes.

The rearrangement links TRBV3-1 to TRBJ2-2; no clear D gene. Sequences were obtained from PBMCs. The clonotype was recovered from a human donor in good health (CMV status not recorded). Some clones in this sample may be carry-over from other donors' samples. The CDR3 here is CASSSRTTGELFF. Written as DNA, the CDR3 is TGTGCCAGCAGCTCGAGGACCACCGGGGAGCTGTTTTTT.